Listed below are T cell receptor beta chains from one sample, sequenced in a study of human T cells and chemical hapten exposure. TCRdb called the RACE reads again in MiXCR, with one record for every CDR3 protein. The sample holds some 380,000 distinct CDR3 sequences, 4.8% seen once. The specimen comprised whole blood, sampled in connection with sensitization to the hapten diphenylcyclopropenone (DPC). Receptors were obtained from a woman aged 45 to 65 with alopecia areata. Some clones in this sample may be carry-over from other donors' samples. CDR3s include the opening cysteine and the closing phenylalanine or tryptophan. Fields, in order: V gene, J gene, clone size, D gene, CDR3 DNA, CDR3 protein. The D gene is left open where the match is weak. Clone size, where shown, is once, few, many, or a class for clones that have expanded.

TRBV2	TRBJ2-3	many	NA	TGTGCCAGCAGTGAGGAAGTAACAGATACGCAGTATTTT	CASSEEVTDTQYF
TRBV12-3/TRBV12-4	TRBJ1-1	many	NA	TGTGCCAGCAGTCCAGGGTTGAAGACTGAAGCTTTCTTT	CASSPGLKTEAFF
TRBV6-5	TRBJ1-5	many	NA	TGTGCCAGCAGCACCACTGCCTTCGTCAATCAGCCCCAGCATTTT	CASSTTAFVNQPQHF
TRBV3-1	TRBJ2-3	many	NA	TGTGCCAGCAGCCAGGGGCAGGCCCCCACAGATACGCAGTATTTT	CASSQGQAPTDTQYF
TRBV6-6	TRBJ2-7	NA	TRBD2	TGTGCCAGCAGGGGACTAGCGGGGGGCCCAAGCTCCTACGAGCAGTACTTC	CASRGLAGGPSSYEQYF
TRBV6-5	TRBJ2-7	few	NA	TGTGCCAGCAAAGGGGGAGGGCCCTCCTACGAGCAGTACTTC	CASKGGGPSYEQYF
TRBV12-3/TRBV12-4	TRBJ1-1	many	NA	TGTGCCAGCAGTTTAAACAGGGTGGGTACTGAAGCTTTCTTT	CASSLNRVGTEAFF
TRBV20-1	TRBJ1-6	many	NA	TGCAGTGCTAGAGGGACGGTTAATTCACCCCTCCACTTT	CSARGTVNSPLHF
TRBV20-1	TRBJ2-4	many	NA	TGCAGTGCTAGAGATCCTATCCAGTCGAGCTATCTAGCCAAAAACATTCAGTACTTC	CSARDPIQSSYLAKNIQYF
TRBV6-5	TRBJ1-1	many	NA	TGTGCCAGCAGCCCCTCTGCGAACACTGAAGCTTTCTTT	CASSPSANTEAFF
TRBV5-4	TRBJ1-1	few	NA	TGTGCCAGCACACATGGGGCCGCCAACACTGAAGCTTTCTTT	CASTHGAANTEAFF
TRBV5-1	TRBJ2-1	few	NA	TGCGCCAGCAGCCCGGCCAGAGATGAGCAGTTCTTC	CASSPARDEQFF
TRBV5-1	TRBJ2-5	few	NA	TGCGCCAGCAGCATTGGAGGGGTCGAGGAGACCCAGTACTTC	CASSIGGVEETQYF
TRBV6-5	TRBJ2-1	NA	NA	TGTGCCAGCAGTTCCCCGGACCCCAGCTCCTACAATGAGCAGTTCTTC	CASSSPDPSSYNEQFF
TRBV4-1	TRBJ2-3	NA	NA	TGCGCCAGCAGCCAAGCCCCTACAGGGCCTCCTCGGGAAGATACGCAGTATTTT	CASSQAPTGPPREDTQYF
TRBV6-6	TRBJ1-5	NA	NA	TGTGCCAGCAGTTACTACCAGAACAATCAGCCCCAGCATTTT	CASSYYQNNQPQHF
TRBV28	TRBJ1-6	many	TRBD1	TGTGCCAGCAGTCCCGACAGGGCGCCGAATTCACCCCTCCACTTT	CASSPDRAPNSPLHF
TRBV27	TRBJ2-1	many	TRBD2	TGTGCCAGCAGTTTTGTAGGGACTAGCGGAGCGGGATCCTACAATGAGCAGTTCTTC	CASSFVGTSGAGSYNEQFF
TRBV5-4	TRBJ2-2	NA	TRBD2	TGTGCCAGCAGCTTAGAGACTAGCGGGAGGGCCCCCGGGGAGCTGTTTTTT	CASSLETSGRAPGELFF
TRBV10-3	TRBJ1-4	NA	NA	TGTGCCACGTCTTTTGGTTCAGAGGGGGAAAAACTGTATTTT	CATSFGSEGEKLYF
TRBV12-3/TRBV12-4	TRBJ2-4	many	NA	TGTGCCAGCAGTTCCGGGTCATACGGAAACATTCAGTACTTC	CASSSGSYGNIQYF
TRBV3-1	TRBJ1-2	many	NA	TGTGCCAGCAGCCAAGGACAGAAAGGAGATGGCTACACCTTC	CASSQGQKGDGYTF
TRBV24-1	TRBJ2-2	NA	NA	TGTGCCACCAGTCCGGCCGTGAACACCGGGGAGCTGTTTTTT	CATSPAVNTGELFF
TRBV19	TRBJ2-3	few	TRBD1	TGTGCCAGCCAGGACAGGGGACTCACTAGCACAGATACGCAGTATTTT	CASQDRGLTSTDTQYF
TRBV6-1	TRBJ1-2	many	NA	TGTGCCAGCAGGCGGGACGCTACTAACTATGGCTACACCTTC	CASRRDATNYGYTF
TRBV6-5	TRBJ1-5	many	NA	TGTGCCAGCAGTCCCTGGGAGGGAAACCAGCCCCAGCATTTT	CASSPWEGNQPQHF
TRBV20-1	TRBJ2-3	few	TRBD1	TGCAGTGCTCAAAGTCCTACCAGGGGGATCACAGATACGCAGTATTTT	CSAQSPTRGITDTQYF
TRBV6-2/TRBV6-3	TRBJ2-7	NA	NA	TGTGCCAGCAGTTACATCGGCGACTACGATCCCGGGCAGTACTTC	CASSYIGDYDPGQYF
TRBV5-1	TRBJ2-3	NA	NA	TGCGCCAGCAGCTTGTCCGGGACATCGGGGTCAACGCAGTATTTT	CASSLSGTSGSTQYF
TRBV7-9	TRBJ1-1	NA	NA	TGTGCCAGCAGCCTCCCTTCGAACACTGAAGCTTACTTT	CASSLPSNTEAYF
TRBV20-1	TRBJ2-1	NA	TRBD1	TGCAGTGCTGCGCCAGGACAGGGATTAACCTACAATGAGCAGTTCTTC	CSAAPGQGLTYNEQFF
TRBV5-6	TRBJ1-5	NA	NA	TGTGCCAGCAGCTTGGGGTACTCGAATAGCAATCAGCCCCAGCATTTT	CASSLGYSNSNQPQHF
TRBV28	TRBJ1-5	many	NA	TGTGCCAGCAGTTTATACAAAGGGGTCAATCAGCCCCAGCATTTT	CASSLYKGVNQPQHF
TRBV4-1	TRBJ2-1	many	NA	TGCGCCAGCAGCCAAGATCCCGAGGAGCAGTTCTTC	CASSQDPEEQFF
TRBV20-1	TRBJ1-3	many	NA	TGCAGTGCTAGAGTGGACGCTCGTGGAAACACCATATATTTT	CSARVDARGNTIYF
TRBV11-2	TRBJ2-2	many	NA	TGTGCCAGCAGCTTAGGGGCCTCAAACACCGGGGAGCTGTTTTTT	CASSLGASNTGELFF
TRBV3-1	TRBJ2-3	few	TRBD2	TGTGCCAGCAGCCAAGTAACTAGCGGGGGGCAGTATTTT	CASSQVTSGGQYF
TRBV6-5	TRBJ2-3	many	TRBD2	TGTGCCAGCAGTTACATGGGACTAGTTTCAGATACGCAGTATTTT	CASSYMGLVSDTQYF
TRBV29-1	TRBJ2-7	few	NA	TGCAGCGTTGAAGCAGGCAACATCGACGAGCAGTACTTC	CSVEAGNIDEQYF
TRBV7-2	TRBJ2-3	few	TRBD2	TGTGCCAGCAGCTTAGGACTAGCGGGGGGCATGAGCACAGATACGCAGTATTTT	CASSLGLAGGMSTDTQYF
TRBV7-7	TRBJ2-7	NA	NA	TGTGCCAGCAGCCTGTCTTTGGGGCCATCGGACGAGCAGTACTTC	CASSLSLGPSDEQYF
TRBV6-2/TRBV6-3	TRBJ2-5	NA	NA	TGTGCCAGCAGTCCCGTCTACCCATCTTTAGAGACCCAGTACTTC	CASSPVYPSLETQYF